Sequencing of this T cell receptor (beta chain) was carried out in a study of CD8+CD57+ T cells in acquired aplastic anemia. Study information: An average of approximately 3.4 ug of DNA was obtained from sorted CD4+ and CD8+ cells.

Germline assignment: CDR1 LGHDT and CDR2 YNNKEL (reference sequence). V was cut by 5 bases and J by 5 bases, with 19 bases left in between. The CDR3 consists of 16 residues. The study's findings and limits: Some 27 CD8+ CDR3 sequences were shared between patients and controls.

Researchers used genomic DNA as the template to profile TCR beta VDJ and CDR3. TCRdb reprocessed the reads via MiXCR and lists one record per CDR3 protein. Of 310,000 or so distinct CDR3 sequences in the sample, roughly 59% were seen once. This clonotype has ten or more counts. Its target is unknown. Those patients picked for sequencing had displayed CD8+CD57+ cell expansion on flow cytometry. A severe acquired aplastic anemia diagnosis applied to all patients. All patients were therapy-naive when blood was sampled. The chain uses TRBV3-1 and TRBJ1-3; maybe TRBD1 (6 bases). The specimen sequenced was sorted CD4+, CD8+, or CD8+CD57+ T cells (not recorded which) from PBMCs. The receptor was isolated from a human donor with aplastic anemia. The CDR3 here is CASSFQGTLRRNTIYF. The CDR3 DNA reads TGTGCCAGCAGCTTCCAGGGGACGCTCCGCAGAAACACCATATATTTT. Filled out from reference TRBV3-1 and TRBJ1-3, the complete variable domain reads DTAVSQTPKYLVTQMGNDKSIKCEQNLGHDTMYWYKQDSKKFLKIMFSYNNKELIINETVPNRFSPKSPDKAHLNLHINSLELGDSAVYFCASSFQGTLRRNTIYFGEGSWLTVV.